The 19 T cell receptor beta chains in this list originate from one sample, sequenced in a study of blood T cell repertoires in COVID-19. Here immunoSEQ multiplex PCR was the method, and the copy in TCRdb shows in-frame clones only, minus some. The sample has 150,000 to 200,000 clones; 88% are singletons. The sample was peripheral blood. Receptors originate from a man in his forties with active or convalescent COVID-19.

This chain links TRBV28 with TRBJ1-5; TRBD1 aligns across 8 bases. V lost 5 bases to trimming and J lost 9 bases; unmatched junction nucleotides: 15. Germline V gene lookup returns CDR1 MDHEN and CDR2 SYDVKM. CDR3 size: 16 residues. CDR3 bases: TGTGCCAGCAGTCTAGCGAAAGGACAGGGCGCTCGGCCCCAGCATTTT. Amino acids: CASSLAKGQGARPQHF. The full variable domain, rest sourced from reference TRBV28 and TRBJ1-5, is DVKVTQSSRYLVKRTGEKVFLECVQDMDHENMFWYRQDPGLGLRLIYFSYDVKMKEKGDIPEGYSVSREKKERFSLILESASTNQTSMYLCASSLAKGQGARPQHFGDGTRLSIL.

This clone was found once. CDR3 nucleotide sequence: TGTGCCAGTAGTATAGCTTCTTCCTGGCGGGGGGGAAACTACGAGCAGTACTTC. Translating it yields CASSIASSWRGGNYEQYF. This chain uses TRBV19 with TRBJ2-7, with 9 positions matching TRBD2. J lost 3 bases, V lost 1 base, and 13 bases had no gene match. Germline V gene data show CDR1 as LNHDA and CDR2 as SQIVND (reference sequence). The CDR3 spans 18 residues.

V is TRBV4-1 and J is TRBJ2-3; 10 nucleotides align to TRBD2. V shed 4 bases and J 5 bases; nucleotides not matched to a gene: 9. The length of the CDR3 is 16 residues. Germline CDR1 reads MGHRA; CDR2 reads YSYEKL. The CDR3 bases are TGCGCCAGCAGCCCCACCGAAAGCGGGGGGGGAGATACGCAGTATTTT. This encodes CASSPTESGGGDTQYF.

The chain's CDR3 is CASSNRDLGDYGYTF. CDR3 in DNA: TGTGCCAGTAGCAACAGGGACCTGGGGGACTATGGCTACACCTTC. The chain is built from TRBV19 and TRBJ1-2, with a weak D call TRBD1 (6 bases). This CDR3 is built from 15 residues. Between the trimmed V and J ends, which lost 6 bases and 3 bases, there was a span of 17 bases. Germline values: CDR1 LNHDA, CDR2 SQIVND (reference sequence).

A single count supports this clone. The chain joins TRBV29-1 to TRBJ2-5, with D unclear. Germline V CDR1 and CDR2: SQVTM, ANQGSEA. The germline V and J ends were trimmed by 5 bases and 4 bases, with 23 bases remaining between them. The CDR3 sequence is 16 residues long. CDR3 protein: CSVLPDKFASTETQYF. Written as DNA, the CDR3 is TGCAGCGTTCTACCCGACAAGTTTGCTTCGACAGAGACCCAGTACTTC.

This clone was seen only once. Here the CDR3 DNA reads TGTGCCAGCAGCTTAGGTGCGGGGCATTCAGCTAACTATGGCTACACCTTC. This sequence encodes CASSLGAGHSANYGYTF. V usage is TRBV7-9 and J usage is TRBJ1-2, with D perhaps TRBD1 (5 bases). Germline-derived CDR1 and CDR2 are SEHNR and FQNEAQ (reference sequence). Trimming took off 1 base at V and 0 bases at J, with 15 bases between the two ends. This CDR3 spans 17 amino acids.

The CDR3 DNA is TGTGCCAGCACCGCCATGGGACAGGGAAACACTGAAGCTTTCTTT. Translation: CASTAMGQGNTEAFF. The chain joins TRBV27 to TRBJ1-1, with TRBD1 matching over 9 bases. V lost 7 bases and J lost 2; bases outside the gene matches: 8. CDR1 is MNHEY, CDR2 SMNVEV, per germline (reference sequence). There are 15 residues in the CDR3.

This clone occurred many times. This rearrangement joins TRBV12-5 to TRBJ2-1; 11 positions agree with TRBD1. This CDR3 has 16 residues. The germline CDR1 and CDR2 sequences are LGHNT and FRNRAP. The V segment lost 7 bases and the J segment 0 bases; nucleotides outside the gene matches: 5. The CDR3 nucleotides are TGTGCTAGTGATTCCGGGACAGGGGGCTCCTACAATGAGCAGTTCTTC. The encoded protein is CASDSGTGGSYNEQFF.

J is TRBJ2-3 and V is TRBV3-1 (or the pseudogene TRBV3-2), with 9 nucleotides matching TRBD2. Losses at the gene ends were 2 bases for V and 3 bases for J; bases not matched to a gene: 6. CDR1 and CDR2 from the germline V gene are LGHDT and YNNKEL (reference sequence). The CDR3 length is 16 residues. DNA of the CDR3: TGTGCCAGCAGCCAATTGGGACTAGCAGGAACAGATACGCAGTATTTT. This translates into CASSQLGLAGTDTQYF.

V usage is TRBV5-1 and J usage is TRBJ2-5, with 9 bases that match TRBD1. Germline CDR1 and CDR2: SGHRS and YFSETQ. This CDR3 comprises 15 residues. V was clipped by 4 bases and J by 5 bases; unmatched bases: 9. This CDR3 reads CASSPRTGDGETQYF. In DNA, the CDR3 is TGCGCCAGCAGCCCGAGGACAGGGGATGGGGAGACCCAGTACTTC.

This chain connects TRBV6-5 to TRBJ2-1; TRBD2 is a possible D gene (6 bases). Trimming took off 7 bases at V and 3 bases at J, with 16 bases between the two ends. This CDR3 comprises 15 residues. Germline V gene data show CDR1 as MNHEY and CDR2 as SVGAGI. CDR3: CASTGPGGDYNEQFF. The DNA for the CDR3 is TGTGCCAGCACCGGGCCCGGGGGTGACTACAATGAGCAGTTCTTC.

The chain carries TRBV21-1 and TRBJ1-2. TRBV21-1 is classified as a pseudogene. This CDR3 spans 16 amino acids. The CDR3 DNA reads TGTGCCAGCAGCAATAGCGGCGGGGTGCTTAACTATGGCTACACCTTC. It yields the protein CASSNSGGVLNYGYTF.

This sequence joins TRBV19 and TRBJ1-2; a weak D match, TRBD1 (5 bases). Germline CDR1 and CDR2: LNHDA and SQIVND (reference sequence). The CDR3 totals 17 residues. V was shortened by 4 bases and J by 6 bases, with 24 bases between the two germline ends. CDR3 amino acids: CASSTSISGGGLDGYTF. CDR3 coding DNA: TGTGCCAGTAGTACCTCAATTTCGGGCGGGGGACTGGATGGCTACACCTTC.

The sample holds one count of this clone. The chain recombines TRBV6-4 with TRBJ2-1; 8 nucleotides agree with TRBD2. The CDR3 has 17 amino acids. The V and J ends lost 2 bases and 2 bases, in that order; junction bases with no gene match: 8. Germline-derived CDR1 and CDR2 are MRHNA and SNTAGT. CDR3 sequence (DNA): TGTGCCAGCAGTGACCATGGGCGGGGGGCAACCTACAATGAGCAGTTCTTC. Its protein product is CASSDHGRGATYNEQFF.

J is TRBJ1-2 and V is TRBV3-1 (or the pseudogene TRBV3-2); TRBD1 matches at 8 bases. The CDR3 runs to 15 residues. Germline V lookup: CDR1 LGHDT, CDR2 YNNKEL (reference sequence). V was pared by 0 bases and J by 3 bases, with 3 bases of the junction left unmatched. The CDR3 nucleotides read TGTGCCAGCAGCCAAGACAGGGGGCCGTACTATGGCTACACCTTC. Translating gives CASSQDRGPYYGYTF.

The CDR3 bases are TGTGCCAGCAGTTGGACAGGCGTTAACTATGGCTACACCTTC. Translation gives CASSWTGVNYGYTF. This rearrangement joins TRBV6-6 to TRBJ1-2; 7 nucleotides align to TRBD1. This CDR3 has 14 amino acids. V dropped 4 bases and J dropped 1; count of bases not matched to a gene: 3. Germline assignment: CDR1 MNHNY and CDR2 SVGAGI (reference sequence).

The J gene is TRBJ1-5, the V gene TRBV7-2, with a weak D call TRBD1 (6 bases). V was clipped by 2 bases and J by 5 bases, with 10 bases between them. The germline V gene has CDR1 SGHTA and CDR2 FQGNSA. The CDR3 totals 14 residues. CDR3 region: CASSLRSGDQPQHF. CDR3 nucleotides: TGTGCCAGCAGCTTAAGGTCAGGGGATCAGCCCCAGCATTTT.

Concerning this clone: At one boundary the junction diverges from the germline segment, which might be a read error. The chain employs TRBV20-1 and TRBJ2-7, with no clear D. CDR3 length equals 11 residues. CDR1 DFQATT and CDR2 SNEGSKA come from the germline V gene (reference sequence). The DNA for the CDR3 is TGCAGTGCTAGGGATCTTGGAGTGCTAGTCTTC. Its translation is CSARDLGVLVF.

This clone appeared a few times. The chain has TRBV19 and TRBJ1-5, with D possibly TRBD1 on 6 matching bases. CDR1 and CDR2 from the germline V gene are LNHDA and SQIVND (reference sequence). Between the trimmed V and J ends, which lost 6 bases and 7 bases, there was a span of 13 bases. This CDR3 region has 13 residues. The CDR3 reads CASSYRVRQPQHF. In DNA, the CDR3 is TGTGCCAGTAGCTACAGGGTCCGCCAGCCCCAGCATTTT.